This TCR beta chain was sequenced during a study of vaccination and CD4 T cells after COVID-19 (dated by TCRdb to between 2022 and 2023). The study in broad terms: SARS-CoV-2 positivity had been established in the convalescent patients by nasal swab PCR, and mild disease was recorded in roughly ten of these patients and severe disease in one. Overlapping spike peptide pools from SARS-CoV-2 and from the common cold coronaviruses HCoV-NL63, HCoV-OC43 and HCoV-229E were used as culture stimuli. Post-COVID blood samples from convalescent patients were collected a median of roughly 100 days after diagnosis, with a range of 35 to 161 days. Post-vaccine blood samples were taken a median of about 77 days after the second vaccine dose, with a range of roughly 14 to 241 days. In more than eight COVID-19 convalescent patients and several infection-naive healthy vaccine recipients, researchers compared the spike-specific CD4+ TCR repertoire from before mRNA vaccination with the repertoire from after. In control cultures, a CEFX viral epitope pool was used as positive control, an HIV-1 Nef peptide pool was used as negative control, or no peptide was added. In the convalescent cohort there were six males and four females, among whom were two Hispanic individuals, seven Caucasians, two Asians and one multiracial person. Each participant got two doses of either the Pfizer-BioNTech BNT162b2 vaccine (n=8) or the Moderna mRNA-1273 vaccine (n=2). Findings and caveats that apply to the study as a whole: The median count of SARS-CoV-2-reactive clonotypes went up from 20 to 25 after infection to 30 to 40 after vaccination, although the change was not significant. In convalescent patients, nearly all vaccine-specific clones (304 of 307) were found to be mono-reactive for SARS-CoV-2 spike rather than cross-reactive with common cold coronaviruses. Among convalescent patients, a median about 86% of the SARS-CoV-2-reactive clones seen after vaccination appeared only after vaccination, which suggests priming specific to the vaccine. Only a relatively small number of convalescent patients were included in the study, and early timepoints following natural infection were not analyzed.

The V and J ends are trimmed by 5 bases and 1 base, leaving 20 bases between them. Taken from cysteine to phenylalanine, the CDR3 has 17 residues. Of all the DNA, just the CDR3 is kept, 51 bases in frame from base 1. The germline V gene gives CDR1 as ENHRY and CDR2 as SYGVKD. Libraries were made using PCR. DNA from cultured CD4+ T cells underwent TCR sequencing with the Oncomine TCR Beta short-read assay at the Johns Hopkins FTIC core. The QIAamp micro DNA kit was used to extract genomic DNA from the cultured CD4+ T cells. The Oncomine TCR Beta libraries from cultured CD4+ T cells were pooled using unique dual indexes and then sequenced on an Illumina iSeq 100. In the source study's methods: Non-productive sequences were removed, and CDR3s that did not start with C, did not end with F or W, or were shorter than 7 amino acids were discarded. Antigen-specific clonotypes were identified with the MANAFEST web application by comparing peptide-stimulated wells with reference and other culture wells. Positive clones required FDR below 0.05, an odds ratio above 5, and productive frequency above 0.1% in at least two of three replicate wells. Cross-reactive clonotypes were defined as significantly expanded in both SARS-CoV-2 spike wells and at least one common cold coronavirus spike condition. Levenshtein distances (stringdist) and unrooted phylogenetic trees (ape) in R version 3.6.1 were used to assess CDR3 homology. TCRdb reprocessing: public reads trimmed at Q25 with fastp, clones called with MiXCR, in-frame beta chains kept. Rows with a matching CDR3 protein are joined into one entry that keeps the most common DNA and genes. What appears here as the V and J calls and clone size reflects TCRdb's work, not the paper's. Here the sample has 20,000 or so distinct CDR3 sequences; 51% occur a single time. 9.5% to 13% of the sample comes from the top ten.

According to the study, the label for this sample's treatment or condition signals: approximately 10-day PBMC culture with coronavirus spike peptide pools or control peptides (ViraFEST assay). The ViraFEST assay was used in the study, in which antigen-specific T cells were expanded with peptide pools and expanded clonotypes were subsequently identified by TCR sequencing. Positive SARS-CoV-2 PCR tests in the convalescent patients dated from March to December 2020, before Alpha, Beta and Delta variants emerged in the United States. Each well held 2.2 million or so PBMCs cultured in IMDM containing roughly 5.5% human AB serum and roughly 10 IU/ml IL-2, with 8.5 to 10 ug/ml peptide pools added. On days 3 and 7, half of the culture medium was replaced with fresh IL-2-containing medium. Once the cells had been in culture for about 10 days, the EasySep CD4+ T cell isolation kit was used to isolate CD4+ T cells by negative selection. Ficoll-Paque Plus gradient centrifugation was used to isolate PBMCs from whole blood, and the isolated PBMCs were then either used fresh or cryopreserved at -140C. Culture conditions were generally each tested in triplicate wells.

In this sample, this clonotype turned up a few times. This receptor's antigen is unknown. No much larger clonotype is one base removed from it; base qualities were not supplied. This TCR came from a human donor who had recovered from COVID-19. The input for sequencing was CD4+ T cells from blood, cultured in vitro, taken before SARS-CoV-2 vaccination. In this chain, TRBV10-3 is recombined with TRBJ1-1; a tentative D call is TRBD1 (6 bases match). This receptor has the CDR3 CAISPMGRKQGNTEAFF. The bases are TGTGCCATCAGTCCTATGGGGAGGAAACAGGGGAACACTGAAGCTTTCTTT.